This T cell receptor (beta chain) comes out of a study of early T cells in non-severe SARS-CoV-2 infection. Unique molecular identifiers were affixed to single, distinct cDNA molecules. Each CDR3 protein gets one entry after TCRdb re-called the 5' RACE reads with MiXCR. This sample yields some 60,000 distinct CDR3 sequences, of which approximately 9% are seen a single time; about 1.3% belongs to the top ten. The V gene's germline CDR1 is SGHTA and CDR2 FQGNSA. This CDR3 has 16 residues. Between the trimmed V and J ends, which lost 2 bases and 8 bases, there was a span of 18 bases. In this sample, this clonotype turned up many times.

Sequencing was done on a sample of whole blood. This sequence originates from an adult who was a healthcare worker with PCR-confirmed SARS-CoV-2 infection or an uninfected control (not recorded which). This chain connects TRBV7-2 to TRBJ1-4; maybe TRBD1 (6 bases). The chain's CDR3 is CASSLQGSGVREKLFF. The CDR3 region has the DNA TGTGCCAGCAGCTTACAGGGTTCAGGGGTGAGGGAAAAACTGTTTTTT.